This T cell receptor (beta chain) was identified during a study of OX40 agonist ivuxolimab in advanced cancers. Study overall: Patients received the agonistic anti-OX40 (CD134) antibody ivuxolimab. The dose-escalation cohort had hepatocellular carcinoma, melanoma, renal cell or head and neck cancer. Having had anti-PD-1, anti-PD-L1 or anti-CTLA-4 therapy before was allowed, and roughly 39% had some. Findings of the study overall: On average, CD8+ T cells had more expanded clones than CD4+.

The data were produced by immunoSEQ multiplex PCR, yet TCRdb's version contains in-frame clones alone and is incomplete. The sample comprises more than 60,000 clones, around 81% of which are singletons, and roughly 4.2% rests with the top ten. Germline V gene lookup returns CDR1 MDHEN and CDR2 SYDVKM. The ends were cut back, 7 bases at V and 4 bases at J, with 17 bases in the middle. The CDR3 is 15 amino acids. Comments on this clone: Its antigen is undetermined.

The chain links TRBV28 to TRBJ1-5; the D gene is possibly TRBD1 (5 bases). The sample here was CD4+ or CD8+ T cells sorted from blood, taken in a trial of the OX40 agonist ivuxolimab. This clonotype originated in an adult with an advanced solid tumor such as melanoma, head and neck, liver or kidney cancer. CDR3 loop: CASTLGGSRNQPQHF. CDR3 sequence (DNA): TGTGCCAGCACCTTGGGGGGTTCAAGGAATCAGCCCCAGCATTTT.